The 12 T cell receptor beta chains below come from one sample, sequenced in a study of cytomegalovirus exposure and HLA in healthy donors. Profiling relied on immunoSEQ multiplex PCR, and the TCRdb table lists in-frame clones only, not all of them. The data hold 120,000 or so clones, with over 75% observed a single time. Material: PBMCs. These receptors came from a woman aged 25 to 39 in good health and CMV-seronegative.

This clone was observed once. This chain links TRBV30 with TRBJ2-5; D is ambiguous. The CDR3 has 12 residues. Germline lookup yields CDR1 GTSNPN and CDR2 SVGIG (reference sequence). V gave up 6 bases and J gave up 2 bases, with 10 bases separating them. The DNA for the CDR3 is TGTGCCTGCCAACAACCTCAAGAGACCCAGTACTTC. The encoded protein is CACQQPQETQYF.

The V call is TRBV11-2, the J call TRBJ2-2, with D possibly TRBD2 on 5 matching bases. From germline, CDR1 is SGHAT and CDR2 FQNNGV. Deletions cut 2 bases from V and 1 base from J, with 14 bases between. There are 17 residues in the CDR3. The CDR3 DNA reads as TGTGCCAGCAGCTTACTAGCCGGAGTTGGGAACACCGGGGAGCTGTTTTTT. Amino acids: CASSLLAGVGNTGELFF.

V usage is TRBV5-1 and J usage is TRBJ2-1, with TRBD2 as a possible D gene (5 bases). Germline V gene lookup returns CDR1 SGHRS and CDR2 YFSETQ. The CDR3 extends over 15 amino acids. V was cut by 4 bases and J by 6 bases, with 17 bases left in between. CDR3 coding DNA: TGCGCCAGCAGCCCCGGAGCGGAGCTTCGCAATGAGCAGTTCTTC. This codes for CASSPGAELRNEQFF.

The CDR3 DNA reads TGTGCCAGCAGCAACACAGGGACCGGGGAGACCCAGTACTTC. It yields the protein CASSNTGTGETQYF. The chain employs TRBV5-5 and TRBJ2-5; tentatively, D is TRBD1 (6 bases). V was pared by 4 bases and J by 5 bases, with 15 bases between. Germline CDR1 is SGHKS and CDR2 is YYEKEE (reference sequence). This CDR3 is 14 amino acids long.

CDR3 sequence: CASSFPPLGYTF. The CDR3 region has the DNA TGTGCCAGCAGTTTCCCCCCACTAGGCTACACCTTC. The chain carries TRBV28 and TRBJ1-2; no definite D call. There are 12 residues in the CDR3. The germline CDR1 and CDR2 sequences are MDHEN and SYDVKM. Deletions cut 3 bases from V and 8 bases from J, with 10 bases between.

The chain has TRBV21-1 and TRBJ1-1; the table gives TRBD1 as D, unverified against the DNA. TRBV21-1 is designated a pseudogene. The CDR3 covers 15 residues. Written as DNA, the CDR3 is TGTGCCAGCAGCTCCCGGACACGAACGAACACTGAAGCTTTCTTT. Protein sequence: CASSSRTRTNTEAFF.

This clone was seen more than once but under ten times. The rearrangement uses TRBV2 and TRBJ2-7; D not certain. Between the trimmed V and J ends, which lost 5 bases and 3 bases, there was a span of 8 bases. The germline V gene encodes CDR1 SNHLY and CDR2 FYNNEI. CDR3 length: 12 residues. CDR3 nucleotide sequence: TGTGCCAGCAGTCCGGAGTTCTACGAGCAGTACTTC. This sequence encodes CASSPEFYEQYF.

The chain is built from TRBV4-2 and TRBJ2-3; TRBD1 matches at 12 bases. The germline V gene has CDR1 LGHNA and CDR2 YNFKEQ. The CDR3 is 17 amino acids. Trimming at V came to 4 bases and at J to 5 bases, leaving 10 bases not matched to a gene. In nucleotides, the CDR3 is TGTGCCAGCAGCCGTTCTCCGGGACAGGGGGCTGGAGATACGCAGTATTTT. Encoded protein: CASSRSPGQGAGDTQYF.

V gene TRBV6-6 combines with J gene TRBJ1-5, with TRBD1 matching over 8 bases. Germline trimming cut 8 bases from V and 6 bases from J; bases unmatched to any gene: 9. This CDR3 contains 14 residues. The germline gives CDR1 MNHNY, CDR2 SVGAGI (reference sequence). The CDR3 sequence: CASAGGASGQPQHF. CDR3 DNA sequence: TGTGCCAGCGCAGGGGGCGCCTCGGGTCAGCCCCAGCATTTT.

This clone appeared once. This chain uses TRBV29-1 with TRBJ2-7, with a weak D call TRBD2 (5 bases). CDR1 is SQVTM, CDR2 ANQGSEA, per germline. Trimming took 0 bases from V and 6 from J, leaving 12 bases between them. The length of the CDR3 is 13 residues. The DNA for the CDR3 is TGCAGCGTTGAAGAGGCCGGGGTAGGCGAGCAGTACTTC. Protein sequence: CSVEEAGVGEQYF.

The chain employs TRBV13 and TRBJ1-2, with D tentatively TRBD1 (6 bases). Between the trimmed V and J ends, which lost 5 bases and 2 bases, there was a span of 12 bases. The CDR3 covers 14 residues. In germline, CDR1 is PRHDT, CDR2 FYEKMQ (reference sequence). In DNA form, the CDR3 reads TGTGCCAGCAGCACAACTACAGGGAACTATGGCTACACCTTC. Protein product: CASSTTTGNYGYTF.

Written as DNA, the CDR3 is TGTGCCAGTAGTATAGGGAGTTCCGGGGAGCTGTTTTTT. Its translation is CASSIGSSGELFF. The chain links TRBV19 to TRBJ2-2, with D unresolved. Germline assignment: CDR1 LNHDA and CDR2 SQIVND (reference sequence). V dropped 1 base and J dropped 6 bases, with 6 bases sitting between them. The CDR3 length is 13 residues. Based on the CDR3 plus reference TRBV19 and TRBJ2-2, the full variable domain is DGGITQSPKYLFRKEGQNVTLSCEQNLNHDAMYWYRQDPGQGLRLIYYSQIVNDFQKGDIAEGYSVSREKKESFPLTVTSAQKNPTAFYLCASSIGSSGELFFGEGSRLTVL.